This T cell receptor (beta chain) was sequenced for a study of T cells in women clearing cervical HPV infection. This table comes from immunoSEQ multiplex PCR, and its TCRdb copy is limited to in-frame clones, with some not included. This sample's table reports some 14,000 clones. Source material: blood buffy coat. This clonotype originated in a woman aged 18 to 69 with a cervical HPV16 infection that either progressed to CIN3+ or cleared (not recorded which).

The CDR3 loop is CASSQDGDHHTEAFF. Partial CDR3 DNA: TGTGCCAGCAGCCAAGACGGGGATCATCACACTGAA. The rearrangement links TRBV3-1 (or the pseudogene TRBV3-2) to TRBJ1-1; D not certain. Read data end 3 residues before the CDR3 end; the end is taken from the germline J gene. The germline V and J ends were trimmed by 0 bases and 3 bases, with 11 bases remaining between them. This CDR3 spans 15 amino acids. Germline CDR1 LGHDT, CDR2 YNNKEL (reference sequence).